The clone carrying this TCR beta chain was picked up a small number of times. Its antigen remains unidentified. These data are taken from a study of T-cell memory formation after mild COVID-19. Across the study: Among the donors, TCR clusters were largely specific to each donor. Study-wide results and limits: Contracting clones localized mainly to CM and EM when CD4+ and mainly to EMRA when CD8+.

This CDR3 region has 12 residues. Germline assignment: CDR1 SQVTM and CDR2 ANQGSEA. Deletions cut 4 bases from V and 2 bases from J, with 8 bases between. In TCRdb, the 5' RACE reads were re-called with MiXCR into one record per CDR3 protein. The sample carries approximately 500,000 distinct CDR3 sequences, roughly 25% recorded once. V is TRBV29-1 and J is TRBJ1-1; a weak D match, TRBD1 (6 bases). This receptor was taken from an adult woman who had mild COVID-19 (a few samples of this study predate the infection). Cell type and time point are not known. The sequencing input was PBMCs or a T cell subset sorted from them (not recorded which). CDR3 residues: CSVAGQNTEAFF. The CDR3 DNA reads as TGCAGCGTTGCGGGACAAAACACTGAAGCTTTCTTT. Full variable domain (outside the CDR3, taken from reference TRBV29-1 and TRBJ1-1): SAVISQKPSRDICQRGTSLTIQCQVDSQVTMMFWYRQQPGQSLTLIATANQGSEATYESGFVIDKFPISRPNLTFSTLTVSNMSPEDSSIYLCSVAGQNTEAFFGQGTRLTVV.